This T cell receptor (beta chain) comes out of a study of blood T cell repertoires in COVID-19. About the study: Sites in the United States, Italy and Spain provided acute and convalescent COVID-19 samples. PBMCs, B-cell-depleted T cells, or T cells provided the cDNA or gDNA that made up the material.

Trimming stripped 6 bases from V and 4 bases from J, with 15 bases between. The CDR3 is 15 residues long. CDR1 is MNHEY, CDR2 SMNVEV, per germline (reference sequence). In the authors' workflow: By means of reference gene primer amplification, nucleated cell counts were estimated. Repertoires were generated with immunoSEQ multiplex PCR, while TCRdb's copy carries only in-frame clones and drops some. The DNA gave D and trimming, while V, J and clone size come from that table. The sample lists 250,000 to 350,000 clones, approximately 83% occurring once. The sample taken for sequencing was peripheral blood. The rearrangement links TRBV27 to TRBJ2-2, with D maybe TRBD1 (5 bases). The receptor was isolated from a woman in her twenties or thirties who had recovered from COVID-19. As DNA, the CDR3 is TGTGCCAGCAGCCCCTGGGGCACGAGCACCGGGGAGCTGTTTTTT. Translation gives CASSPWGTSTGELFF.